This section outlines one TCR beta chain sequence together with its context. Blood sampling took place at baseline, cycle 4 day 1, and cycle 7 day 1. These data are taken from a study of OX40 agonist ivuxolimab in advanced cancers. On the study more broadly: All patients had ivuxolimab intravenously every 2 weeks at 0.01 to 10 mg/kg. Dose-escalation patients were diagnosed with hepatocellular carcinoma, melanoma, renal cell cancer or head and neck cancer.

The table came from immunoSEQ multiplex PCR; TCRdb's copy has only in-frame clones and leaves some out. The profile shows around 15,000 clones, 80% of them singletons. This CDR3 has 15 residues. V shed 6 bases and J 0 bases; nucleotides not matched to a gene: 5. Germline V lookup: CDR1 LGHNT, CDR2 FRNRAP. The sequenced sample was CD4+ or CD8+ T cells sorted from blood, obtained in a trial of the OX40 agonist ivuxolimab. This chain joins TRBV12-5 and TRBJ2-5; 9 bases match TRBD1. The sequence derives from an adult with an advanced solid tumor such as melanoma, head and neck, liver or kidney cancer. The CDR3: CASGTGTGYQETQYF. The CDR3 DNA sequence: TGTGCTAGTGGAACCGGGACAGGGTACCAAGAGACCCAGTACTTC.